These 15 T cell receptor beta chains came from one sample sequenced in a study of T cell responses to AZD1222 COVID-19 vaccine. Some clones are missing from TCRdb's copy, which holds only in-frame ones; the method was immunoSEQ multiplex PCR. The data show about 170,000 clones, over 85% seen once. This specimen consisted of peripheral blood, obtained on day 0 of AZD1222 vaccination. The receptors originated from an adult in good health.

The rearrangement joins TRBV29-1 to TRBJ2-5, with D possibly matching TRBD1 (6 bases). The CDR3 has 13 residues. Trimming removed 0 bases from V and 6 bases from J, with 11 bases in between. The germline V gene has CDR1 SQVTM and CDR2 ANQGSEA. The CDR3 sequence is CSVEESGVKTQYF. The CDR3 DNA follows: TGCAGCGTTGAAGAATCAGGGGTGAAGACCCAGTACTTC.

The rearrangement uses TRBV6-2 or TRBV6-3 and TRBJ2-2, with 14 nucleotides matching TRBD2. The V gene end was trimmed by 5 bases and the J gene end by 6 bases; junction bases not matched to a gene: 14. The CDR3 totals 19 residues. CDR1 is MNHEY, CDR2 SVGEGT, per germline. The chain's CDR3 is CASSVPPRGLAGAPGELFF. CDR3 nucleotide sequence: TGTGCCAGCAGTGTCCCCCCGCGGGGACTAGCGGGAGCCCCCGGGGAGCTGTTTTTT.

The CDR3 sequence: CASSLRQNTGELFF. Written as DNA, the CDR3 is TGTGCCAGCAGCTTGAGGCAAAACACCGGGGAGCTGTTTTTT. This chain uses TRBV5-4 with TRBJ2-2; D call uncertain. This CDR3 spans 14 amino acids. The germline gives CDR1 SGHNT, CDR2 YYREEE (reference sequence). V shed 1 base and J shed 2 bases, with 6 bases lying between them.

The V and J genes are TRBV11-2 and TRBJ1-2, with 8 bases aligning to TRBD1. V trimming: 2 bases; J trimming: 4 bases; junction bases outside the gene matches: 15. The CDR3 is 18 amino acids. CDR1 and CDR2 (germline): SGHAT, FQNNGV. The CDR3 sequence: CASSLLEKPGTGLYGYTF. The CDR3 DNA follows: TGTGCCAGCAGCTTACTGGAGAAACCCGGGACAGGCCTCTATGGCTACACCTTC.

This clone was counted a single time. This chain connects TRBV30 to TRBJ1-1; D is perhaps TRBD1 (6 bases). The CDR3 runs 15 residues. Deletions cut 3 bases from V and 0 bases from J, with 14 bases between. CDR1 and CDR2 from the germline V gene are GTSNPN and SVGIG (reference sequence). DNA of the CDR3: TGTGCCTGGAGCCCAAAGACAGGCCTGAACACTGAAGCTTTCTTT. This sequence encodes CAWSPKTGLNTEAFF.

With regard to this clone: This sample includes further DNA sequences coding for the same CDR3. This chain connects TRBV10-3 to TRBJ1-2, with D tentatively TRBD1 (6 bases). Germline V lookup: CDR1 ENHRY, CDR2 SYGVKD. Between the trimmed V and J ends, which lost 3 bases and 4 bases, there was a span of 12 bases. CDR3 length: 14 amino acids. The CDR3 sequence is CAISEPTGGYGYTF. The CDR3 coding sequence is TGTGCCATCAGTGAACCGACAGGCGGCTATGGCTACACCTTC.

The chain has TRBV9 and TRBJ2-1, with D perhaps being TRBD1 or TRBD2 (6 bases each). V was pared by 4 bases and J by 2 bases, with 10 bases between. Germline V gene lookup returns CDR1 SGDLS and CDR2 YYNGEE. The CDR3 totals 14 residues. The CDR3 nucleotides are TGTGCCAGCAGCCCGGGGGCTACCTACAATGAGCAGTTCTTC. Translating gives CASSPGATYNEQFF.

The V gene is TRBV11-3, the J gene TRBJ2-7; the D is unclear. Trimming took off 4 bases at V and 2 bases at J, with 15 bases between the two ends. Per germline, CDR1 SGHNT and CDR2 YENEEA. The CDR3 runs 15 residues. In DNA form, the CDR3 reads TGTGCCAGCAGCTCCCGGGCCCCTTTTGCCTACGAGCAGTACTTC. It codes for CASSSRAPFAYEQYF.

V gene TRBV5-4 combines with J gene TRBJ2-3; D assignment may be TRBD1 or TRBD2 (6 bases each). Trimming stripped 9 bases from V and 2 bases from J, with 16 bases between. The CDR3 contains 14 residues. Germline CDR1 and CDR2: SGHNT and YYREEE (reference sequence). The DNA of the CDR3 is TGTGCCACCACTGCGGGACAACTCACAGATACGCAGTATTTT. Amino acid sequence: CATTAGQLTDTQYF.

V and J are TRBV10-3 and TRBJ2-7; D is ambiguous. Trimming cost V 4 bases and J 1 base, with 11 bases left between them. CDR3 length: 14 amino acids. Germline CDR1 reads ENHRY; CDR2 reads SYGVKD. DNA for the CDR3: TGTGCCATCAGTGGGTCTGGAGCTTCCTACGAGCAGTACTTC. This translates into CAISGSGASYEQYF.

The rearrangement joins TRBV25-1 to TRBJ1-2; possible D gene TRBD1, 5 bases. The V and J ends lost 6 bases and 8 bases respectively, with 10 bases between them. CDR3 size: 11 residues. Germline CDR1 reads MGHDK; CDR2 reads SYGVNS. In DNA form, the CDR3 reads TGTGCCAGCAGGGGGGTAAGCGGCTACACCTTC. Translated, it gives CASRGVSGYTF.

CDR3 coding DNA: TGTGCCAGCAGCTTACGTGGGGGGCGGACAGATACGCAGTATTTT. Protein: CASSLRGGRTDTQYF. This rearrangement joins TRBV7-3 to TRBJ2-3; D could derive from TRBD1 or TRBD2 (6 bases each). In germline, CDR1 is SGHTA, CDR2 FQGTGA. V was trimmed by 2 bases and J by 3 bases, leaving 12 bases between them. This CDR3 is 15 amino acids long.

The chain links TRBV7-9 to TRBJ1-5; 8 bases agree with TRBD1. J lost 15 bases, V lost 1 base, and 5 bases had no gene match. This CDR3 has 12 amino acids. Per the germline V gene, CDR1 is SEHNR and CDR2 is FQNEAQ (reference sequence). CDR3 bases: TGTGCCAGCAGCTTAGGACAGGGGAGGTTGCATTTT. It translates to CASSLGQGRLHF. Together with reference TRBV7-9 and TRBJ1-5, the CDR3 gives the full variable domain: DTGVSQNPRHKITKRGQNVTFRCDPISEHNRLYWYRQTLGQGPEFLTYFQNEAQLEKSRLLSDRFSAERPKGSFSTLEIQRTEQGDSAMYLCASSLGQGRLHFGDGTRLSIL.

This clone was found a few times. The V and J genes are TRBV10-2 and TRBJ1-6; no reliable D call. CDR3 length equals 15 residues. The ends were cut back, 3 bases at V and 0 bases at J, with 6 bases in the middle. CDR1 and CDR2 from the germline V gene are WSHSY and SAAADI. The CDR3 sequence: CASSDENSYNSPLHF. The CDR3 DNA is TGCGCCAGCAGTGATGAGAACTCCTATAATTCACCCCTCCACTTT.

The gene calls are TRBV2 and TRBJ2-3; 7 nucleotides match TRBD2. The CDR3 loop spans 15 amino acids. CDR1 and CDR2 (germline): SNHLY, FYNNEI. Unmatched junction bases numbered 3, after V lost 1 base and J lost 2 bases. The CDR3 DNA is TGTGCCAGCAGTGAAGAGCGGGGAACCACAGATACGCAGTATTTT. Translating it yields CASSEERGTTDTQYF.